This TCR beta chain was captured by sequencing in a study of regulatory T cells in long-lasting Graves disease. The study's findings and limits: Newly diagnosed Graves' patients had higher TCR diversity than persistent ones. Persistent cases favored TRBV28, TRBJ1-2 and TRBJ2-5.

The CDR3 covers 14 residues. Germline V gives CDR1 SSHAT, CDR2 FNYEAQ (reference sequence). CDR3-region Arm-PCR and iRepertoire HTBI primers produced the TCR beta libraries. TCRdb re-derived calls from the multiplex PCR reads in MiXCR, one entry per CDR3 protein. The sample yields some 300,000 distinct CDR3 sequences, approximately 20% seen once. This clonotype was counted ten times or more. The antigen is unknown. Germline and junction disagree at one end, which may indicate a read error. Time point denoted: persistent/refractory GD, antithyroid drugs over 5 years with positive TRAb. PBMCs were the source of the RNA used for TCR sequencing.

The genes are TRBV7-7 and TRBJ2-1, with TRBD1 matching 8 bases. Source: peripheral blood mononuclear cells (PBMCs), taken when the disease was refractory, from a patient treated with antithyroid drugs. This sequence originates from a female donor with Graves disease. The CDR3 DNA sequence: TGTGCTAGCAGCTCCGGGACAGGCTCTGGTGAGCAGTTCTTC. Protein product: CASSSGTGSGEQFF.